The next 27 T cell receptor beta chains were all read from a single sample in a study of T cell responses to AZD1222 COVID-19 vaccine. Profiled with immunoSEQ multiplex PCR; TCRdb holds only in-frame clones, not every one. The table records around 170,000 clones, around 90% of them present only once. Sequences were derived from peripheral blood, sampled 28 days after the second AZD1222 dose. The receptors originated from an adult who received the AZD1222 COVID-19 vaccine.

A few counts support this clone. The rearrangement links TRBV4-2 to TRBJ2-5; 12 nucleotides line up with TRBD2. This CDR3 region has 18 residues. CDR1 is LGHNA and CDR2 is YNFKEQ in the germline V gene. Trimming took 3 bases from V and 0 from J; bases not matched to a gene: 8. The CDR3 nucleotides read TGTGCCAGCAGCCACCTACTAGCGGGGGGTCTGAACCAAGAGACCCAGTACTTC. Its translation is CASSHLLAGGLNQETQYF.

This sequence joins TRBV5-6 and TRBJ2-7; D not resolved. CDR3 size: 14 residues. Germline-derived CDR1 and CDR2 are SGHDT and YYEEEE. With 2 bases removed from V and 2 bases from J, the gap between germline ends came to 11 bases. CDR3 region: CASSFGDMAYEQYF. The CDR3 DNA follows: TGTGCCAGCAGCTTTGGAGACATGGCCTACGAGCAGTACTTC.

The J gene is TRBJ2-7, the V gene TRBV2, with 7 bases identical to TRBD1. The CDR3 is made up of 15 amino acids. CDR1 and CDR2 from the germline V gene are SNHLY and FYNNEI. V was clipped by 6 bases and J by 0 bases; unmatched bases: 8. The CDR3 here is CASREDRMRSYEQYF. The CDR3 nucleotides read TGTGCCAGCAGGGAGGACAGGATGCGCTCCTACGAGCAGTACTTC.

The J gene is TRBJ2-7, the V gene TRBV6-6; 9 nucleotides match TRBD1. The CDR3 is 14 residues long. Germline CDR1 is MNHNY and CDR2 is SVGAGI (reference sequence). Losses at the gene ends were 4 bases for V and 0 bases for J; bases not matched to a gene: 1. DNA of the CDR3: TGTGCCAGCAGTTCACAGGGGGCCTCCTACGAGCAGTACTTC. This codes for CASSSQGASYEQYF.

CDR3 nucleotide sequence: TGCGCCAGCAGCCAAGATACGGGGGGAACTGAAGCTTTCTTT. Protein: CASSQDTGGTEAFF. This chain joins TRBV4-1 and TRBJ1-1; D is perhaps TRBD1 (5 bases). The CDR3 is made up of 14 amino acids. The V end was cut by 0 bases, the J end by 5 bases, with 10 bases between. CDR1 and CDR2 from the germline V gene are MGHRA and YSYEKL.

The chain uses TRBV6-5 and TRBJ1-6; D is possibly TRBD1 (6 bases). CDR1 is MNHEY, CDR2 SVGAGI, per germline. Trimming cost V 2 bases and J 10 bases, with 9 bases left between them. The CDR3 runs to 13 residues. CDR3 in DNA: TGTGCCAGCAGTTACCGGACAGAATCACCCCTCCACTTT. It encodes CASSYRTESPLHF.

This chain connects TRBV19 to TRBJ1-1; D remains unclear. V shed 2 bases and J shed 10 bases, with 14 bases lying between them. CDR3 length: 13 amino acids. Germline assignment: CDR1 LNHDA and CDR2 SQIVND (reference sequence). CDR3 coding DNA: TGTGCCAGTAGTATAAATTGGCTCGGCGGAGCTTTCTTT. Residues: CASSINWLGGAFF.

The V call is TRBV13, the J call TRBJ1-1, with D uncertain. V was clipped by 2 bases and J by 4 bases, with 5 bases between them. Germline CDR1 and CDR2: PRHDT and FYEKMQ (reference sequence). This CDR3 spans 12 amino acids. DNA for the CDR3: TGTGCCAGCAGCTTATATATCACTGAAGCTTTCTTT. This translates into CASSLYITEAFF.

The genes are TRBV15 and TRBJ2-3, with a possible D match to TRBD1 (5 bases). With 0 bases removed from V and 2 bases from J, the gap between germline ends came to 12 bases. This CDR3 spans 16 amino acids. Looked up from germline, CDR1 is LNHNV and CDR2 is YYDKDF (reference sequence). The CDR3 here is CATSRDQGVATDTQYF. In DNA, the CDR3 is TGTGCCACCAGCAGAGATCAAGGGGTAGCCACAGATACGCAGTATTTT.

V and J are TRBV7-2 and TRBJ1-2; no firm D call. The CDR3 sequence is 14 residues long. Germline CDR1 reads SGHTA; CDR2 reads FQGNSA. V gave up 2 bases and J gave up 8 bases, with 15 bases separating them. The CDR3 region is CASSLQEWATGYTF. The DNA for the CDR3 is TGTGCCAGCAGCTTACAAGAATGGGCGACGGGCTACACCTTC. Filled out from reference TRBV7-2 and TRBJ1-2, the complete variable domain reads GAGVSQSPSNKVTEKGKDVELRCDPISGHTALYWYRQSLGQGLEFLIYFQGNSAPDKSGLPSDRFSAERTGGSVSTLTIQRTQQEDSAVYLCASSLQEWATGYTFGSGTRLTVV.

The rearrangement uses TRBV6-5 and TRBJ2-5, with D hard to call. V lost 6 bases and J 4 bases, leaving 3 bases between the germline ends. Germline V gene lookup returns CDR1 MNHEY and CDR2 SVGAGI. This CDR3 is built from 10 residues. The CDR3 protein is CASRGETQYF. The CDR3, as DNA: TGTGCCAGCAGGGGAGAGACCCAGTACTTC.

The V call is TRBV2, the J call TRBJ1-1, with 8 bases that match TRBD1. The length of the CDR3 is 16 residues. Germline assignment: CDR1 SNHLY and CDR2 FYNNEI. The junction had 8 bases not matched to a gene; V was cut back by 4 bases and J by 1 base. CDR3: CASSVSADRGNTEAFF. The CDR3 nucleotides read TGTGCCAGCAGTGTCAGCGCCGACAGGGGGAACACTGAAGCTTTCTTT.

The V gene is TRBV7-2, the J gene TRBJ2-3; 7 nucleotides align to TRBD2. The CDR3 is 15 residues long. CDR1 and CDR2 (germline): SGHTA, FQGNSA. Germline trimming cut 5 bases from V and 1 base from J; bases unmatched to any gene: 6. The CDR3: CASSPVAGGTDTQYF. Written as DNA, the CDR3 is TGTGCCAGCAGCCCCGTGGCGGGGGGCACAGATACGCAGTATTTT.

The gene calls are TRBV5-1 and TRBJ2-3, with D unclear. The CDR3 extends over 13 amino acids. CDR1 is SGHRS, CDR2 YFSETQ, per germline. Trimming took 4 bases from V and 5 from J, leaving 11 bases between them. CDR3 DNA sequence: TGCGCCAGCAGCCTGGGCTTGGGAGATACGCAGTATTTT. The encoded protein is CASSLGLGDTQYF.

The rearrangement links TRBV5-1 to TRBJ2-2, with 14 bases identical to TRBD2. V dropped 3 bases and J dropped 6; count of bases not matched to a gene: 7. CDR3 length: 17 residues. Per germline, CDR1 SGHRS and CDR2 YFSETQ. CDR3 coding DNA: TGCGCCAGCAGCTCGACCGCGACTAGCGGGGGGGCCGGGGAGCTGTTTTTT. It codes for CASSSTATSGGAGELFF.

The chain has TRBV5-8 and TRBJ2-1; TRBD2 matches 11 bases. J gave up 12 bases and V 4 bases, and 9 bases lay outside the gene matches. The CDR3 spans 14 residues. Germline V gives CDR1 SGHTS, CDR2 YDEGEE. CDR3 DNA sequence: TGTGCCAGCAGCCCGGGACTAGCGGTCGACGGGCAGTTCTTC. This gives the protein CASSPGLAVDGQFF.

The J gene is TRBJ1-5, the V gene TRBV23-1, with 7 nucleotides matching TRBD1. TRBV23-1 falls under the ORF class, with uncertain function. V shed 4 bases, J shed 4 bases, and the junction held 7 bases outside the gene matches. The CDR3 length is 15 residues. The CDR3 DNA sequence: TGCGCCAGCAGTCGCAACAGGGGCAGGAATCAGCCCCAGCATTTT. It is translated as CASSRNRGRNQPQHF.

The rearrangement uses TRBV5-1 and TRBJ1-2, with D perhaps TRBD1 (5 bases). V lost 4 bases to trimming and J lost 5 bases, with 9 bases between them. From germline, CDR1 is SGHRS and CDR2 YFSETQ. The length of the CDR3 is 12 residues. The CDR3 DNA is TGCGCCAGCAGCCCAGGGACGTATGGCTACACCTTC. This encodes CASSPGTYGYTF.

Comments on this clone: The same CDR3 can be traced to other DNA sequences in this sample. The chain combines TRBV5-1 with TRBJ2-3, with a possible D match to TRBD2 (6 bases). The V gene lost 1 base and the J gene lost 3 bases, with 9 bases spanning the gap. Per germline, CDR1 SGHRS and CDR2 YFSETQ. This CDR3 is built from 14 residues. DNA of the CDR3: TGCGCCAGCAGCTTGCAGGGAGGTACAGATACGCAGTATTTT. Residues: CASSLQGGTDTQYF.

The rearrangement links TRBV6-6 to TRBJ2-7, with D perhaps TRBD1 (6 bases). Per the germline V gene, CDR1 is MNHNY and CDR2 is SVGAGI (reference sequence). The CDR3 contains 13 residues. The germline V and J ends were trimmed by 4 bases and 3 bases, with 10 bases remaining between them. CDR3 bases: TGTGCCAGCAGTTCAGGGGCCAGCTACGAGCAGTACTTC. This translates into CASSSGASYEQYF.

The rearrangement uses TRBV9 and TRBJ2-5; possibly TRBD1 or TRBD2 for D (5 bases each). Germline CDR1 SGDLS, CDR2 YYNGEE. V gave up 4 bases and J gave up 5 bases, with 12 bases separating them. The length of the CDR3 is 13 residues. The CDR3 coding sequence is TGTGCCAGCAGCCCGGCGTGGGGGGAGACCCAGTACTTC. Its translation is CASSPAWGETQYF.

The chain carries TRBV5-1 and TRBJ2-1; D gene ambiguous. The V and J ends lost 0 bases and 1 base respectively, with 5 bases between them. CDR1 is SGHRS and CDR2 is YFSETQ in the germline V gene. The CDR3 is 14 amino acids. In DNA form, the CDR3 reads TGCGCCAGCAGCTTGGCACCGTCCTACAATGAGCAGTTCTTC. Its translation: CASSLAPSYNEQFF.

This rearrangement joins TRBV6-6 to TRBJ1-4, with TRBD1 matching 7 bases. The V gene end was trimmed by 4 bases and the J gene end by 3 bases; junction bases not matched to a gene: 5. Germline V gene lookup returns CDR1 MNHNY and CDR2 SVGAGI (reference sequence). The CDR3 length is 15 residues. CDR3 sequence reads: CASSSVDRANEKLFF. CDR3 nucleotides: TGTGCCAGCAGTTCGGTTGACAGGGCTAATGAAAAACTGTTTTTT.

This clone showed up just once. The chain carries TRBV2 and TRBJ2-2, with D perhaps TRBD1 (5 bases). Deletions cut 3 bases from V and 1 base from J, with 12 bases between. Germline V gives CDR1 SNHLY, CDR2 FYNNEI. The CDR3 runs to 16 residues. For the CDR3, the DNA is TGTGCCAGCAGTGACATTGGGGCAGTGAACACCGGGGAGCTGTTTTTT. Residues: CASSDIGAVNTGELFF.

V and J are TRBV6-2 or TRBV6-3 and TRBJ1-1; D might be TRBD1 (5 bases). The germline V gene encodes CDR1 MNHEY and CDR2 SVGEGT. The V end lost 4 bases, the J end lost 1 base, and 7 bases lay between the germline ends. This CDR3 has 13 residues. The CDR3 DNA reads as TGTGCCAGCAGTTTGACAGAGAACACTGAAGCTTTCTTT. It codes for CASSLTENTEAFF.

The V gene is TRBV6-5, the J gene TRBJ2-2, with a weak D call TRBD2 (5 bases). The V gene lost 10 bases and the J gene lost 7 bases, with 22 bases spanning the gap. This CDR3 region has 15 residues. The germline gives CDR1 MNHEY, CDR2 SVGAGI. CDR3 sequence (DNA): TGTGCCACCCCAGGTCTCGGAGGTGGGGTCGGGGAGCTGTTTTTT. It is translated as CATPGLGGGVGELFF.

The chain links TRBV5-1 to TRBJ2-4, with D perhaps matching TRBD1 or TRBD2 (6 bases each). Germline lookup yields CDR1 SGHRS and CDR2 YFSETQ. The CDR3 contains 15 residues. V was trimmed by 2 bases and J by 2 bases, leaving 11 bases between them. CDR3 protein: CASSFTGATKNIQYF. The DNA of the CDR3 is TGCGCCAGCAGCTTTACGGGGGCGACCAAAAACATTCAGTACTTC.